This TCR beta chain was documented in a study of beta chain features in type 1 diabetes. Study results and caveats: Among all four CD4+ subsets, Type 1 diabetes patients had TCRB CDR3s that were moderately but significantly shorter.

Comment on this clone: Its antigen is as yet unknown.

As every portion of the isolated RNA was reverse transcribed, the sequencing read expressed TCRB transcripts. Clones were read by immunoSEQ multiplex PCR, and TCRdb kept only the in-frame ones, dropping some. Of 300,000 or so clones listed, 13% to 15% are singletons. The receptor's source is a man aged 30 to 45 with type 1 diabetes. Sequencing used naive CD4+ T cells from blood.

Written as DNA, the CDR3 is TGTGCCAGCAGTCCGTCCTGGGCAGAGACCCAGTACTTC. It yields the protein CASSPSWAETQYF. V is TRBV2 and J is TRBJ2-5; no clear D. CDR1 is SNHLY, CDR2 FYNNEI, per germline. The V gene lost 5 bases and the J gene lost 4 bases, with 11 bases spanning the gap. The CDR3 totals 13 residues.